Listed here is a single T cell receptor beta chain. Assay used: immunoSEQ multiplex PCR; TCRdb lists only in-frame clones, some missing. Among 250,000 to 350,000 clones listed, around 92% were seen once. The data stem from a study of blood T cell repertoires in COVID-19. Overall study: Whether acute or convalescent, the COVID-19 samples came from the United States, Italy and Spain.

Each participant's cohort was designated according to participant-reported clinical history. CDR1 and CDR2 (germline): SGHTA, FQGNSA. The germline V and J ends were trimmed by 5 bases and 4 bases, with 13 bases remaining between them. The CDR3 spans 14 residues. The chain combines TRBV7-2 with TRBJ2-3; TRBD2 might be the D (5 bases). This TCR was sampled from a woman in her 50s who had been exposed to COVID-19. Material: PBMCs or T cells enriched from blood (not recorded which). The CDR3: CASSRETSPDTQYF. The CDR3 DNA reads TGTGCCAGCAGCAGGGAGACCAGCCCAGATACGCAGTATTTT.